This TCR beta chain came from a study of blood T cell repertoires in COVID-19. The germline V gene encodes CDR1 MDHEN and CDR2 SYDVKM. Trimming took off 6 bases at V and 1 base at J, with 13 bases between the two ends. The CDR3 covers 14 residues. Living in 20 to 30 US areas, the participants were between 18 and 89 years of age. In its sample, this clone was seen once. Produced via immunoSEQ multiplex PCR; TCRdb's table is partial and in-frame only. The table lists 250,000 to 350,000 clones, nearly 90% of them singletons. Material: PBMCs or T cells enriched from blood (not recorded which). The source is a woman aged 18-29 years with acute COVID-19. This sequence joins TRBV28 and TRBJ2-7; D remains ambiguous. In nucleotides, the CDR3 is TGTGCCAGCAGCATTCAACAGACGTCCTACGAGCAGTACTTC. Its translation is CASSIQQTSYEQYF.